This T cell receptor (beta chain) stems from a study of T cells in localized non-small cell lung cancer. Regarding the study as a whole: In adjacent lung appeared a median around 60 of the top 100 tumor clones.

Method: immunoSEQ multiplex PCR; TCRdb's copy keeps in-frame clones and lacks some. The sample lists approximately 60,000 clones; roughly 88% were seen once. The CDR3 extends over 14 amino acids. Germline loops: CDR1 PRHDT, CDR2 FYEKMQ (reference sequence). Trimming removed 5 bases from V and 7 bases from J; junction bases left unmatched: 9. A note on this clone: Its matching antigen is unknown.

The sequencing here drew on peripheral blood, taken before any cancer treatment. The chain uses TRBV13 and TRBJ2-7; 9 bases match TRBD2. The source of this sequence is a woman aged 40-70 years with stage I lung adenocarcinoma. The CDR3 reads CASSTGLAPREQYF. The DNA for the CDR3 is TGTGCCAGCAGCACGGGACTAGCACCTCGAGAGCAGTACTTC.